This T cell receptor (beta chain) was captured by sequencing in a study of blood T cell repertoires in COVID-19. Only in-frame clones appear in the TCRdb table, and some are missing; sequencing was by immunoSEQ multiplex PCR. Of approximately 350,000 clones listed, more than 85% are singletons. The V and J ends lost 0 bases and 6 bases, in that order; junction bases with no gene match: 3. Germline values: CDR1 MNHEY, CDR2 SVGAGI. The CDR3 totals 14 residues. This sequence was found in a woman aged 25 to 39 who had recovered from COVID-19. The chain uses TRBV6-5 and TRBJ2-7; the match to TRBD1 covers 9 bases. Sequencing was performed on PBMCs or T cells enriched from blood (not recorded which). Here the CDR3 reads CASSYSMDRGEQYF. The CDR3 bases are TGTGCCAGCAGTTACTCGATGGACAGGGGCGAGCAGTACTTC.